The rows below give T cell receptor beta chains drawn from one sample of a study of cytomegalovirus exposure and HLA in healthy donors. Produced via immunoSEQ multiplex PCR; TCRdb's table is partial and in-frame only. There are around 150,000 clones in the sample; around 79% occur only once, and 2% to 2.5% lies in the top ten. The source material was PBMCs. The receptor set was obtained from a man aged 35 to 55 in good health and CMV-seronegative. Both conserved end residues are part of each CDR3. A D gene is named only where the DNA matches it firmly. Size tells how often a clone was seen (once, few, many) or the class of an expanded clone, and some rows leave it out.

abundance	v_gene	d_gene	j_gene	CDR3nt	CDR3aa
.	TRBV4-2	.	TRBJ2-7	TGTGCCAGCAGCGTCTCCGGCGAGCAGTACTTC	CASSVSGEQYF
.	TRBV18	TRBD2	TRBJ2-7	TGTGCCAGCTCACTCCTGGGGACTAGCGGGAGCTGGTTTAACGAGCAGTACTTC	CASSLLGTSGSWFNEQYF
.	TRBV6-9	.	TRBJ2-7	TGTGCCAGCAGTTCTTCCGGGAGACGCCACGAGCAGTACTTC	CASSSSGRRHEQYF
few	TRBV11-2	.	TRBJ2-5	TGTGCCAGCAGCTTAGATACAGGAGCCCGGGAGACCCAGTACTTC	CASSLDTGARETQYF
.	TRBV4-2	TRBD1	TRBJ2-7	TGTGCCAGCAGCCAAGCCCTGGGAAGAGGGACAGGGGATGGCGAGCAGTACTTC	CASSQALGRGTGDGEQYF
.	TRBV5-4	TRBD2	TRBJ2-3	TGTGCCAGCCGGACTAGCGGGAGTCGTCATACGCAGTATTTT	CASRTSGSRHTQYF
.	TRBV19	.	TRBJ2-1	TGTGCCAGTAGAACTACGGGAGACAATGAGCAGTTCTTC	CASRTTGDNEQFF
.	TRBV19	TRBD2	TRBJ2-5	TGTGCCAGTTCGACCGGGACTAGCGGAATCCAAGAGACCCAGTACTTC	CASSTGTSGIQETQYF
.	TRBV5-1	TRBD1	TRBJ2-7	TGCGCCAGCAGCCGAACCGACAGGGCCTACGAGCAGTACTTC	CASSRTDRAYEQYF
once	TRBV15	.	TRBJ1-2	TGTGCCACCAGCAGAGATCTGGGGCCGGAGGGCTACACCTTC	CATSRDLGPEGYTF
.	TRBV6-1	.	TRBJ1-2	TGTGCCAGCAGTCCAGACAAACCTATGGGCTACACCTTC	CASSPDKPMGYTF
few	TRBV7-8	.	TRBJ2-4	TGTGCCAGCAGCCCGGACGATCGTGACAGGTTCAAAAACATTCAGTACTTC	CASSPDDRDRFKNIQYF
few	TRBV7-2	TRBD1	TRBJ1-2	TGTGCCAGCAGCCCCAGGGGACAGGGGGAGTATGGCTACACCTTC	CASSPRGQGEYGYTF
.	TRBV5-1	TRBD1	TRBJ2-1	TGCGCCAGCCGGACGCCGACAGGGGGGGACAATGAGCAGTTCTTC	CASRTPTGGDNEQFF
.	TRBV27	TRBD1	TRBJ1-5	TGTGCCAGCAGTTTTCTTAAATCAGGGGGCCGCAATCAGCCCCAGCATTTT	CASSFLKSGGRNQPQHF
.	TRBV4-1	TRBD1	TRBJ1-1	TGCGCCAGCAGCCAGGGGACAGGGGTTTCCCCGAACACTGAAGCTTTCTTT	CASSQGTGVSPNTEAFF
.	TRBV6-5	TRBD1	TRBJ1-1	TGTGCCAGCAGTACCCGTACCGGGACAGGTCCTTTTGCTTTCTTT	CASSTRTGTGPFAFF
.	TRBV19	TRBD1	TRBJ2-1	TGTGCCAGTACCCCGGACAGGGCCCCCAATGAGCAGTTCTTC	CASTPDRAPNEQFF
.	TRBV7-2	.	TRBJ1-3	TGTGCCAGCAGCTTATTAAGTACAGGGAGCCGCTCTGGAAACACCATATATTTT	CASSLLSTGSRSGNTIYF
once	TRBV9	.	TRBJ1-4	TGTGCCAGCAGCCCTCGAAGGGGGACTAATGAAAAACTGTTTTTT	CASSPRRGTNEKLFF
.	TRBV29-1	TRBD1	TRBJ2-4	TGCAGCGTACCCGGGACAGGGGCGAACAGTCAGTACTTC	CSVPGTGANSQYF
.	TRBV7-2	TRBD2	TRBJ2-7	TGTGCCAGCAGCACCTCTCTAGCGGGAGGGTTTGGAGAGCAGTACTTC	CASSTSLAGGFGEQYF
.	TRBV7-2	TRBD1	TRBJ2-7	TGTGCCAGCAGCTCCTGGACAGGAGCCTACGAGCAGTACTTC	CASSSWTGAYEQYF
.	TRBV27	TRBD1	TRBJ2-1	TGTGCCAGCAGAATAGACAGGGGGCTTAATGAGCAGTTCTTC	CASRIDRGLNEQFF
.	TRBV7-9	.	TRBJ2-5	TGTTCCAGCAGCCCCACTTCTGGGACCCAGTACTTC	CSSSPTSGTQYF
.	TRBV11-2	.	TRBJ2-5	TGTGCCAGCAGCCGCAGACTAGATCCCGAGACCCAGTACTTC	CASSRRLDPETQYF
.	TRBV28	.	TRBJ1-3	TGTGCCAGCAGTGCCCGGGCGGGGTTGGGCTCTGGAAACACCATATATTTT	CASSARAGLGSGNTIYF
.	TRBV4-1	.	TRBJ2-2	TGCGCCAGCAGCCATCGAGTCGGGGAGCTGTTTTTT	CASSHRVGELFF
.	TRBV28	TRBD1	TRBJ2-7	TGTGCCAGCAGCACTAGGACAGGGGGTAGCGACGAGCAGTACTTC	CASSTRTGGSDEQYF
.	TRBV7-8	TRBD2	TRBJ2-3	TGTGCCAGCAGCTTAACCCACGGGAGGAGCACAGATACGCAGTATTTT	CASSLTHGRSTDTQYF
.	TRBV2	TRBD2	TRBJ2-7	TGTGCCAGCAGAGCGGGACTAGCGGCAGGCTACGAGCAGTACTTC	CASRAGLAAGYEQYF
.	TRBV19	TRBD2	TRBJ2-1	TGTGCCAGTAGCACCGGACTAGCTCCCAATGAGCAGTTCTTC	CASSTGLAPNEQFF
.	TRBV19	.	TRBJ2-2	TGTGCCAGTAGATCCTTCGCGAACACCGGGGAGCTGTTTTTT	CASRSFANTGELFF
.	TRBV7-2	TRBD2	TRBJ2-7	TGTGCCAGCAGCTCCTATGGGACTAGCGGGAGTCGCGAGCAGTACTTC	CASSSYGTSGSREQYF
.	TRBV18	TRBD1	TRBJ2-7	TGTGCCAGCTCACAAGGACAGGGGGCAGTCTACGAGCAGTACTTC	CASSQGQGAVYEQYF
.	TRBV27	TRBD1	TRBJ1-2	TGTGCCAGCAGGATGACAGGGGAATCTGGCTACACCTTC	CASRMTGESGYTF
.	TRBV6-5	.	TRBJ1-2	TGTGCCAGCAGTTACGACGGGAACTATGGCTACACCTTC	CASSYDGNYGYTF